The 23 T cell receptor beta chains reported below all come from one sample, sequenced in a study of blood T cell repertoires in COVID-19 (dated by TCRdb to the early 2020s). The library was obtained by the immunoSEQ multiplex PCR assay. Not all clones reach the TCRdb copy of this immuneACCESS table, which keeps in-frame sequences only. Checked studies attribute under half of the gap to unresolved V genes and leave the rest unexplained. Recorded for this sample are roughly 90,000 clones; roughly 90% of them occurred a single time. Roughly 2.5% of the sample is in the top ten clones. The sequenced sample consisted of peripheral blood. The receptors shown here come from a man aged 50 to 59 with COVID-19, enrolled during active disease.

This rearrangement joins TRBV2 to TRBJ2-7, with D perhaps matching TRBD2 (5 bases). CDR3 length: 12 amino acids. Trimming stripped 6 bases from V and 5 bases from J, with 11 bases between. Germline V CDR1 and CDR2: SNHLY, FYNNEI. The CDR3 nucleotides are TGTGCCAGCAGAGAGAGGGTCGACGAGCAGTACTTC. Its translation is CASRERVDEQYF.

For the CDR3, the DNA is TGTGCCAGTCAGACCGGGACTAGCGGAGATACGCAGTATTTT. Residues: CASQTGTSGDTQYF. This chain joins TRBV19 and TRBJ2-3; 11 bases are shared with TRBD2. Per germline, CDR1 LNHDA and CDR2 SQIVND (reference sequence). This CDR3 spans 14 amino acids. Trimming removed 8 bases from V and 5 bases from J; junction bases left unmatched: 6.

The V and J genes are TRBV9 and TRBJ2-7; TRBD1 is a possible D gene (5 bases). Germline V gene lookup returns CDR1 SGDLS and CDR2 YYNGEE. V was clipped by 2 bases and J by 1 base, with 7 bases between them. CDR3 size: 13 residues. The CDR3 is CASSVSGSYEQYF. The CDR3 DNA sequence: TGTGCCAGCAGCGTCTCAGGGTCCTACGAGCAGTACTTC.

In nucleotides, the CDR3 is TGCGCCAGCAGCCCGGACAGCAACACTGAAGCTTTCTTT. Translating it yields CASSPDSNTEAFF. This rearrangement joins TRBV5-1 to TRBJ1-1; D might be TRBD1 (6 bases). There are 13 residues in the CDR3. Trimming shortened V by 4 bases and J by 2 bases, and 9 bases separated the two germline ends. Germline V gives CDR1 SGHRS, CDR2 YFSETQ.

This rearrangement joins TRBV3-1 (or the pseudogene TRBV3-2) to TRBJ1-5, with TRBD1 matching 9 bases. This CDR3 has 14 residues. V shed 5 bases, J shed 7 bases, and the junction held 6 bases outside the gene matches. The germline CDR1 and CDR2 sequences are LGHDT and YNNKEL (reference sequence). CDR3 in DNA: TGTGCCAGCAGCACGAGACAGGGGGGACAGCCCCAGCATTTT. This encodes CASSTRQGGQPQHF.

The chain combines TRBV6-5 with TRBJ2-5; perhaps TRBD1 as D (6 bases). This CDR3 contains 14 residues. The germline V and J ends were trimmed by 6 bases and 1 base, with 12 bases remaining between them. In germline, CDR1 is MNHEY, CDR2 SVGAGI. CDR3 sequence: CASSLNRVQETQYF. CDR3 DNA: TGTGCCAGCAGCCTAAACAGGGTCCAAGAGACCCAGTACTTC.

This clone was seen only once. V gene TRBV9 combines with J gene TRBJ1-6; unclear D gene. V was clipped by 2 bases and J by 10 bases, with 13 bases between them. This CDR3 region has 14 residues. CDR1 is SGDLS and CDR2 is YYNGEE in the germline V gene. The CDR3 protein is CASSVRSTGSPLHF. In nucleotides, the CDR3 is TGTGCCAGCAGCGTTAGATCGACGGGATCACCCCTCCACTTT.

The chain couples TRBV27 to TRBJ2-7, with D maybe TRBD2 (5 bases). The CDR3 is made up of 14 amino acids. The ends were cut back, 2 bases at V and 5 bases at J, with 13 bases in the middle. The germline gives CDR1 MNHEY, CDR2 SMNVEV (reference sequence). CDR3 DNA sequence: TGTGCCAGCAGTTTACGGAGGTCTAGTGACGAGCAGTACTTC. Its translation: CASSLRRSSDEQYF.

The genes are TRBV19 and TRBJ1-1; the D is unclear. Deletions cut 5 bases from V and 6 bases from J, with 7 bases between. The CDR3 runs 11 residues. CDR1 LNHDA and CDR2 SQIVND come from the germline V gene (reference sequence). DNA of the CDR3: TGTGCCAGTAGTTACGCGGCTGAAGCTTTCTTT. This codes for CASSYAAEAFF.

CDR3 in amino acids: CAWSRLGGLQGEQYF. CDR3 DNA: TGTGCCTGGAGCCGGCTCGGGGGGCTCCAGGGCGAGCAGTACTTC. The V and J genes are TRBV30 and TRBJ2-7, with D tentatively TRBD2 (7 bases). This CDR3 is 15 amino acids long. Trimming left V 3 bases short and J 6 bases short, with 21 bases between. CDR1 is GTSNPN, CDR2 SVGIG, per germline (reference sequence).

The chain has TRBV5-1 and TRBJ2-3, with 7 bases fitting TRBD2. CDR1 is SGHRS and CDR2 is YFSETQ in the germline V gene. The V gene end was trimmed by 4 bases and the J gene end by 6 bases; junction bases not matched to a gene: 2. CDR3 size: 12 residues. The DNA for the CDR3 is TGCGCCAGCAGCACCGGGGGGGATACGCAGTATTTT. Protein: CASSTGGDTQYF.

The chain uses TRBV5-4 and TRBJ1-1; 9 bases match TRBD1. Trimming removed 3 bases from V and 5 bases from J; junction bases left unmatched: 8. This CDR3 has 15 amino acids. Germline CDR1 SGHNT, CDR2 YYREEE (reference sequence). The CDR3 region is CASSSGTGRQTEAFF. CDR3 coding DNA: TGTGCCAGCAGCTCGGGGACAGGGCGCCAAACTGAAGCTTTCTTT.

The CDR3 coding sequence is TGTGCCAGCAGTGTATTAGCGGGGGGCGGCCAGTTCTTC. It translates to CASSVLAGGGQFF. The gene calls are TRBV2 and TRBJ2-1; 10 bases agree with TRBD2. The germline CDR1 and CDR2 sequences are SNHLY and FYNNEI. The CDR3 consists of 13 residues. Losses at the gene ends were 4 bases for V and 13 bases for J; bases not matched to a gene: 7.

This rearrangement joins TRBV5-4 to TRBJ2-1, with 8 bases aligning to TRBD2. CDR1 is SGHNT, CDR2 YYREEE, per germline (reference sequence). The junction had 5 bases not matched to a gene; V was cut back by 4 bases and J by 2 bases. The CDR3 totals 15 residues. The CDR3 reads CASSPSGGTYNEQFF. The CDR3 DNA reads as TGTGCCAGCAGCCCGAGCGGGGGCACCTACAATGAGCAGTTCTTC. The whole variable domain, filled in from reference TRBV5-4 and TRBJ2-1, reads ETGVTQSPTHLIKTRGQQVTLRCSSQSGHNTVSWYQQALGQGPQFIFQYYREEENGRGNFPPRFSGLQFPNYSSELNVNALELDDSALYLCASSPSGGTYNEQFFGPGTRLTVL.

The rearrangement uses TRBV2 and TRBJ2-1; a weak D match, TRBD1 (5 bases). The CDR3 is 14 residues long. Germline CDR1 reads SNHLY; CDR2 reads FYNNEI. The V gene lost 4 bases and the J gene lost 5 bases, with 12 bases spanning the gap. The CDR3 spells CASSVDTLNNEQFF. The CDR3 DNA follows: TGTGCCAGCAGTGTGGACACCTTAAACAATGAGCAGTTCTTC.

The V and J genes are TRBV24-1 and TRBJ1-2; the D gene is possibly TRBD1 (6 bases). CDR3 length equals 15 residues. V was trimmed by 4 bases and J by 4 bases, leaving 15 bases between them. CDR1 is KGHDR, CDR2 SFDVKD, per germline. The CDR3: CATSDGRGNGYGYTF. CDR3 DNA: TGTGCCACCAGTGACGGCAGGGGTAACGGCTATGGCTACACCTTC.

V usage is TRBV15 and J usage is TRBJ1-1, with D uncertain. V shed 4 bases and J shed 3 bases, with 12 bases lying between them. CDR1 is LNHNV and CDR2 is YYDKDF in the germline V gene (reference sequence). This CDR3 is built from 14 residues. The CDR3 coding sequence is TGTGCCACCAGCACCGGAGGGAGTTACACTGAAGCTTTCTTT. It yields the protein CATSTGGSYTEAFF. The full variable domain, its missing parts supplied by reference TRBV15 and TRBJ1-1, is DAMVIQNPRYQVTQFGKPVTLSCSQTLNHNVMYWYQQKSSQAPKLLFHYYDKDFNNEADTPDNFQSRRPNTSFCFLDIRSPGLGDTAMYLCATSTGGSYTEAFFGQGTRLTVV.

The V gene is TRBV9, the J gene TRBJ1-3; maybe TRBD1 (5 bases). Germline V gene sequence: CDR1 SGDLS, CDR2 YYNGEE. CDR3 size: 16 residues. Trimming took 0 bases from V and 7 from J, leaving 17 bases between them. CDR3 protein: CASSVEAGYTGNTIYF. CDR3 sequence (DNA): TGTGCCAGCAGCGTAGAGGCAGGGTATACCGGTAACACCATATATTTT.

This CDR3 reads CASSEGQGPPATNEKLFF. CDR3 DNA: TGTGCCAGCAGTGAGGGGCAGGGTCCCCCTGCAACTAATGAAAAACTGTTTTTT. The chain joins TRBV6-4 to TRBJ1-4; possible D gene TRBD1, 5 bases. Germline CDR1 MRHNA, CDR2 SNTAGT. The CDR3 length is 18 residues. V was shortened by 3 bases and J by 0 bases, with 17 bases between the two germline ends.

This sequence joins TRBV15 and TRBJ2-3; D is ambiguous. The germline V gene encodes CDR1 LNHNV and CDR2 YYDKDF (reference sequence). V dropped 1 base and J dropped 7 bases, with 6 bases sitting between them. The CDR3 has 12 amino acids. The chain's CDR3 is CATSRGPNTQYF. As DNA, the CDR3 is TGTGCCACCAGCAGAGGGCCAAATACGCAGTATTTT.

V is TRBV7-2 and J is TRBJ2-7, with a tentative D call TRBD1 (6 bases). This CDR3 contains 13 residues. Germline V gene lookup returns CDR1 SGHTA and CDR2 FQGNSA. V lost 1 base and J 3 bases, leaving 7 bases between the germline ends. CDR3 nucleotide sequence: TGTGCCAGCAGCTTAGGGACAGTCTACGAGCAGTACTTC. This translates into CASSLGTVYEQYF.

The chain employs TRBV18 and TRBJ2-1; D gene uncertain. Germline CDR1 reads KGHSH; CDR2 reads LQKENI. V lost 3 bases and J lost 3, with 6 bases in between. CDR3 length: 13 amino acids. The CDR3 loop is CASSPSDYNEQFF. The CDR3 DNA is TGTGCCAGCTCACCGTCAGACTACAATGAGCAGTTCTTC.

The chain links TRBV21-1 to TRBJ1-5; the table names TRBD1, a call not compared with the DNA. TRBV21-1 is an annotated pseudogene. This CDR3 spans 14 amino acids. The CDR3 DNA reads TGTGCCAGCACTGCTTTGGGGACAAATCAGCCCCAGCATTTT. It specifies CASTALGTNQPQHF.